The TCR beta chain described here comes from a study of blood T cells in healthy people across ages. Study-level points and caveats: TCR beta diversity, measured per million T cells, fell in a roughly linear way with age.

Details on this clonotype: The antigen remains undetermined.

Using a J-beta primer mix together with a sample-barcoded 5' primer, a second PCR was run for about 7 to 12 cycles. Each TCR beta cDNA got a 12-nucleotide random molecular identifier. One entry per CDR3 protein results from TCRdb running MiXCR on the 5' RACE reads. The sample gives about 970,000 distinct CDR3 sequences, 51% of which show up once; 20% to 25% is in the top ten. The V end lost 5 bases, the J end lost 6 bases, and 11 bases lay between the germline ends. CDR1 is LNHDA and CDR2 is SQIVND in the germline V gene (reference sequence). This CDR3 contains 13 residues. The rearrangement uses TRBV19 and TRBJ1-5; TRBD1 might be the D (5 bases). The source is a woman aged 60-70 years in good health. Sequencing input: blood. The CDR3 sequence is CASSPSGLQPQHF. CDR3 nucleotide sequence: TGTGCCAGTAGTCCCTCAGGGCTTCAGCCCCAGCATTTT.